This T cell receptor beta chain was retrieved from a study of T cells after yellow fever vaccination. Study background: Fractions containing few cells were prepared with SMART-Seq v4 Ultra Low Input. Study-wide results and limits: Among primary-vaccination clones, most reappeared after the booster, at around 97% for CD4 and roughly 88% for CD8. Clonotypes shared by both compartments, CD4 and CD8, made up a small share.

J gave up 9 bases and V 5 bases, and 15 bases lay outside the gene matches. CDR3 length equals 16 residues. Germline V gene sequence: CDR1 SGHAT, CDR2 FQNNGV. 5'RACE template switching generated TCR cDNA, adding a universal primer site and UMIs. From the 5' RACE reads, TCRdb called clonotypes with MiXCR, one entry per CDR3 protein. The table lists 200,000 to 250,000 distinct CDR3 sequences, 6.5% to 8.5% of them singletons. This clonotype has a handful of counts. Its antigen is not identified. The rearrangement links TRBV11-2 to TRBJ2-1; TRBD2 matches at 8 bases. The source is a young man who received the YFV17D yellow fever vaccine. The sample was CD4+ T cells sorted from PBMCs, taken 15 days after the yellow fever booster vaccination. Here the CDR3 reads CASSIPRTSRGGEQFF. For the CDR3, the DNA is TGTGCCAGCAGCATCCCTAGGACTAGCAGAGGGGGTGAGCAGTTCTTC.